These 7 T cell receptor beta chains share one sample of origin, sequenced in a study. Via MiXCR, TCRdb re-called the 5' RACE reads, giving one row per CDR3 protein. The sample lists roughly 10,000 distinct CDR3 sequences; about a third were seen once. Cells sorted as Tregs were CD4+, CD25+ and CD127-/low. The sequenced sample consisted of Tregs sorted from blood. These receptors were taken from a female donor with breast cancer.

This clonotype was detected a few times. V is TRBV4-2 and J is TRBJ2-2; no reliable D call. CDR3 length: 12 amino acids. The germline gives CDR1 LGHNA, CDR2 YNFKEQ. Trimming pared 4 bases from V and 5 bases from J, leaving 5 bases between. The DNA for the CDR3 is TGTGCCAGCAGCCTAGTTACCGGGGAGCTGTTTTTT. This gives the protein CASSLVTGELFF.

In its sample, this clonotype ranks as medium-sized (0.01 to 0.1%). The chain's CDR3 is CASSYSKSGSGSTGVPQYF. Here the CDR3 DNA reads TGTGCCAGCAGTTACTCGAAGAGCGGTAGCGGGAGTACCGGTGTACCGCAGTATTTT. The rearrangement uses TRBV6-2 or TRBV6-3 and TRBJ2-3; 9 bases are a match to TRBD2. The CDR3 runs 19 residues. CDR1 is MNHEY, CDR2 SVGEGT, per germline. V lost 0 bases, J lost 10 bases, and 20 bases stayed unmatched.

This clonotype ranks as medium-sized. This chain uses TRBV7-2 with TRBJ2-1; D is undetermined. The V and J ends lost 5 bases and 4 bases respectively, with 15 bases between them. CDR3 size: 15 residues. Germline CDR1 reads SGHTA; CDR2 reads FQGNSA. The CDR3 sequence: CASSPRLLNYNEQFF. CDR3 coding DNA: TGTGCCAGCAGCCCCAGACTCCTGAATTACAATGAGCAGTTCTTC.

This clonotype has only one observation. A much larger clone lies one base from this, so it may be a read error. The CDR3 ends on some other residue instead of the conserved phenylalanine or tryptophan, so this is likely a read error. The genes are TRBV29-1 and TRBJ1-1; D remains ambiguous. V was cut by 6 bases and J by 2 bases, with 13 bases left in between. Germline V gene lookup returns CDR1 SQVTM and CDR2 ANQGSEA. CDR3 length: 13 amino acids. CDR3 DNA sequence: TGCAGCGTCGGAAGGGTATTTAACACTGAAGCTTTCCTT. Translated, it gives CSVGRVFNTEAFL.

In its sample, this clonotype is medium-sized. The chain links TRBV4-3 to TRBJ2-5, with TRBD2 matching 9 bases. V was pared by 4 bases and J by 0 bases, with 12 bases of the junction left unmatched. Germline CDR1 reads LGHNA; CDR2 reads YSLEER. This CDR3 has 18 amino acids. The CDR3 here is CASSRGPSGAGYQETQYF. Written as DNA, the CDR3 is TGCGCCAGCAGCCGGGGGCCTAGCGGGGCGGGGTACCAAGAGACCCAGTACTTC.

This chain's CDR3 is CASSLGFQPQHF. The CDR3 nucleotides read TGTGCCAGCAGTTTGGGTTTTCAGCCCCAGCATTTT. The chain is built from TRBV28 and TRBJ1-5; D gene ambiguous. The length of the CDR3 is 12 residues. In germline, CDR1 is MDHEN, CDR2 SYDVKM. Deletions cut 3 bases from V and 6 bases from J, with 6 bases between.

V and J are TRBV20-1 and TRBJ2-3; 7 positions agree with TRBD2. V lost 3 bases, J lost 1 base, and 10 bases stayed unmatched. The CDR3 runs to 16 residues. Germline V CDR1 and CDR2: DFQATT, SNEGSKA (reference sequence). CDR3: CSASGRLMVGTDTQYF. CDR3 coding DNA: TGCAGTGCTAGCGGGAGGTTGATGGTTGGCACAGATACGCAGTATTTT.